One and the same sample provided the 26 T cell receptor beta chains below, sequenced in a study of cytomegalovirus exposure and HLA in healthy donors. The PCR made use of 60 Vbeta and 13 Jbeta primers. Clones were sequenced by immunoSEQ multiplex PCR, and TCRdb holds only the in-frame ones, with some missing. This sample's table has 120,000 to 150,000 clones. The sample consisted of PBMCs. Every receptor here comes from a woman between 18 and 30 years old in good health and CMV-seronegative.

This rearrangement joins TRBV7-2 to TRBJ2-5; possible D gene TRBD1, 5 bases. Trimming stripped 4 bases from V and 2 bases from J, with 8 bases between. The CDR3 spans 13 residues. Germline CDR1 reads SGHTA; CDR2 reads FQGNSA. In nucleotides, the CDR3 is TGTGCCAGCAGCTCTCAGGGTCAAGAGACCCAGTACTTC. Residues: CASSSQGQETQYF.

V usage is TRBV30 and J usage is TRBJ2-1; 7 bases are a match to TRBD1. The germline V gene encodes CDR1 GTSNPN and CDR2 SVGIG (reference sequence). With V trimmed by 2 bases and J by 5 bases, 12 bases remained unmatched. The CDR3 is 16 amino acids. The DNA for the CDR3 is TGTGCCTGGAGTTTATCCCAGGGACAGATACACAATGAGCAGTTCTTC. Translation: CAWSLSQGQIHNEQFF.

The J gene is TRBJ1-3, the V gene TRBV18; the D is unclear. The CDR3 consists of 15 residues. Per the germline V gene, CDR1 is KGHSH and CDR2 is LQKENI. Trimming took off 0 bases at V and 5 bases at J, with 11 bases between the two ends. The CDR3: CASSPPGGYRNTIYF. The CDR3 DNA reads as TGTGCCAGCTCACCACCAGGAGGGTATCGAAACACCATATATTTT.

The chain is built from TRBV5-1 and TRBJ2-7, with D possibly TRBD2 on 5 matching bases. V was clipped by 2 bases and J by 4 bases, with 10 bases between them. Germline V gene data show CDR1 as SGHRS and CDR2 as YFSETQ. The CDR3 contains 13 residues. The CDR3 bases are TGCGCCAGCAGCTTCGTGGGAGCTTACGAGCAGTACTTC. Amino acid sequence: CASSFVGAYEQYF.

The chain is built from TRBV11-2 and TRBJ2-7, with 7 positions matching TRBD2. J was trimmed by 2 bases and V by 5 bases; bases with no gene match: 9. The CDR3 totals 15 residues. Looked up from germline, CDR1 is SGHAT and CDR2 is FQNNGV. The CDR3 DNA sequence: TGTGCCAGCAGCCCCCCCGGACTAGACCCCTACGAGCAGTACTTC. Translation: CASSPPGLDPYEQYF.

The chain joins TRBV25-1 to TRBJ1-2; no clear D. Trimming left V 5 bases short and J 0 bases short, with 13 bases between. CDR1 is MGHDK and CDR2 is SYGVNS in the germline V gene. This CDR3 contains 15 residues. This CDR3 reads CASSPPGRANYGYTF. CDR3 sequence (DNA): TGTGCCAGCAGTCCTCCGGGGAGGGCTAACTATGGCTACACCTTC.

The chain carries TRBV7-8 and TRBJ2-7; TRBD1 agrees at 12 bases. V lost 5 bases to trimming and J lost 3 bases; unmatched junction nucleotides: 5. Germline V gene data show CDR1 as SGHVS and CDR2 as FQNEAQ. This CDR3 has 15 residues. The CDR3 here is CASSQGTGGLYEQYF. The CDR3 bases are TGTGCCAGCAGCCAAGGGACAGGGGGCCTCTACGAGCAGTACTTC.

The chain is built from TRBV7-8 and TRBJ2-5; 8 bases line up with TRBD1. This CDR3 is 15 amino acids long. J was trimmed by 5 bases and V by 2 bases; bases with no gene match: 7. Germline-derived CDR1 and CDR2 are SGHVS and FQNEAQ. The CDR3 loop reads CASSLSTGVIETQYF. DNA of the CDR3: TGTGCCAGCAGCTTATCGACAGGGGTTATTGAGACCCAGTACTTC.

The gene calls are TRBV18 and TRBJ2-7; 8 nucleotides match TRBD2. The CDR3 contains 15 residues. Germline V gene lookup returns CDR1 KGHSH and CDR2 LQKENI. The ends lost 1 base at V and 6 bases at J; junction bases unmatched: 8. CDR3 DNA sequence: TGTGCCAGCTCACCACGGGAAGCGGGAGTGTTCGAGCAGTACTTC. Residues: CASSPREAGVFEQYF.

The genes are TRBV30 and TRBJ1-2; 7 nucleotides line up with TRBD1. There are 13 residues in the CDR3. CDR1 is GTSNPN and CDR2 is SVGIG in the germline V gene (reference sequence). V shed 8 bases, J shed 4 bases, and the junction held 10 bases outside the gene matches. CDR3 protein: CAGYRGPTYGYTF. The CDR3 DNA follows: TGTGCCGGATACAGGGGACCGACCTATGGCTACACCTTC.

The genes are TRBV11-3 and TRBJ2-5, with D possibly matching TRBD2 (5 bases). The CDR3 contains 14 residues. Trimming cost V 0 bases and J 6 bases, with 11 bases left between them. Per the germline V gene, CDR1 is SGHNT and CDR2 is YENEEA. DNA of the CDR3: TGTGCCAGCAGCTTAGATCACGGACTCCAGACCCAGTACTTC. Its translation: CASSLDHGLQTQYF.

This chain uses TRBV4-1 with TRBJ2-2, with 9 bases aligning to TRBD1. The CDR3 contains 15 residues. J gave up 5 bases and V 6 bases, and 7 bases lay outside the gene matches. Germline CDR1 is MGHRA and CDR2 is YSYEKL. The chain's CDR3 is CASRKGTGSTGELFF. The CDR3 DNA reads as TGCGCCAGCAGAAAAGGGACAGGGTCTACCGGGGAGCTGTTTTTT.

CDR3 nucleotide sequence: TGTGCCAGCAGCCGACAGGGGCTTAACTATGGCTACACCTTC. Translated: CASSRQGLNYGYTF. This rearrangement joins TRBV14 to TRBJ1-2, with 8 nucleotides matching TRBD1. Germline V gene data show CDR1 as SGHDN and CDR2 as FVKESK. V was clipped by 4 bases and J by 1 base; unmatched bases: 2. CDR3 size: 14 residues.

The rearrangement uses TRBV6-5 and TRBJ2-1, with D maybe TRBD2 (7 bases). The V gene lost 2 bases and the J gene lost 8 bases, with 16 bases spanning the gap. The CDR3 has 15 residues. The germline V gene has CDR1 MNHEY and CDR2 SVGAGI. For the CDR3, the DNA is TGTGCCAGCAGTTACGGCCAGGGGAGGGGAGATGAGCAGTTCTTC. Its protein product is CASSYGQGRGDEQFF.

This chain connects TRBV6-1 to TRBJ2-1, with 7 positions matching TRBD2. CDR3 size: 13 residues. The J segment lost 9 bases and the V segment lost 11 bases, leaving 13 bases of the junction unmatched. Per the germline V gene, CDR1 is MNHNS and CDR2 is SASEGT. CDR3 region: CAGRTSSLPEQFF. DNA of the CDR3: TGTGCCGGCCGGACTAGTAGTTTGCCTGAGCAGTTCTTC.

This rearrangement joins TRBV5-1 to TRBJ2-1; weak D call: TRBD1 (6 bases). Germline V gene data show CDR1 as SGHRS and CDR2 as YFSETQ. The CDR3 contains 16 residues. Trimming pared 4 bases from V and 1 base from J, leaving 15 bases between. In nucleotides, the CDR3 is TGCGCCAGCAGCCAGGAACAGGGCTATTCCTACAATGAGCAGTTCTTC. The encoded protein is CASSQEQGYSYNEQFF.

The V call is TRBV4-2, the J call TRBJ1-1; 7 nucleotides match TRBD1. V was pared by 1 base and J by 6 bases, with 8 bases of the junction left unmatched. The germline V gene encodes CDR1 LGHNA and CDR2 YNFKEQ. The CDR3 has 15 amino acids. The CDR3 nucleotides read TGTGCCAGCAGCCAAGGCGGGCAGGGGGGAGCTGAAGCTTTCTTT. Translating gives CASSQGGQGGAEAFF.

The chain joins TRBV30 to TRBJ2-2, with 7 nucleotides matching TRBD1. J lost 2 bases, V lost 5 bases, and 5 bases had no gene match. The CDR3 is 14 amino acids. Germline assignment: CDR1 GTSNPN and CDR2 SVGIG (reference sequence). The chain's CDR3 is CAWLRQGNTGELFF. The CDR3 nucleotides read TGTGCCTGGTTGCGACAGGGTAACACCGGGGAGCTGTTTTTT.

The chain couples TRBV25-1 to TRBJ2-5; TRBD1 matches at 8 bases. V trimming: 3 bases; J trimming: 5 bases; junction bases outside the gene matches: 11. This CDR3 spans 16 amino acids. From germline, CDR1 is MGHDK and CDR2 SYGVNS. The CDR3 region is CASSDFGQGARETQYF. The CDR3 coding sequence is TGTGCCAGCAGTGACTTTGGGCAGGGGGCTCGGGAGACCCAGTACTTC.

The rearrangement joins TRBV29-1 to TRBJ1-1; TRBD1 matches 7 bases. Germline assignment: CDR1 SQVTM and CDR2 ANQGSEA. The CDR3 spans 13 residues. The trim removed 7 bases at V and 1 base at J, leaving 6 bases unmatched. Here the CDR3 reads CSAAGQPNTEAFF. The CDR3 nucleotides read TGCAGCGCCGCGGGACAGCCGAACACTGAAGCTTTCTTT.

CDR3 sequence: CASSLNPSGSYNEQFF. The CDR3 coding sequence is TGTGCCAGCAGCTTGAATCCTAGCGGGTCCTACAATGAGCAGTTCTTC. The chain joins TRBV11-2 to TRBJ2-1; TRBD2 matches at 8 bases. The V and J ends lost 3 bases and 1 base, in that order; junction bases with no gene match: 5. The length of the CDR3 is 16 residues. Germline V gives CDR1 SGHAT, CDR2 FQNNGV.

J is TRBJ2-5 and V is TRBV5-4, with 9 positions matching TRBD1. The CDR3 extends over 16 amino acids. The trim removed 0 bases at V and 5 bases at J, leaving 8 bases unmatched. In germline, CDR1 is SGHNT, CDR2 YYREEE (reference sequence). The CDR3 region is CASSLGGNTGGETQYF. As DNA, the CDR3 is TGTGCCAGCAGCTTGGGGGGGAATACAGGGGGCGAGACCCAGTACTTC. Complete variable domain (other parts from reference TRBV5-4 and TRBJ2-5): ETGVTQSPTHLIKTRGQQVTLRCSSQSGHNTVSWYQQALGQGPQFIFQYYREEENGRGNFPPRFSGLQFPNYSSELNVNALELDDSALYLCASSLGGNTGGETQYFGPGTRLLVL.

The rearrangement links TRBV4-2 to TRBJ1-1; D remains ambiguous. Deletions cut 4 bases from V and 1 base from J, with 10 bases between. This CDR3 contains 14 residues. CDR1 is LGHNA, CDR2 YNFKEQ, per germline. CDR3 sequence: CASSPNHGNTEAFF. The CDR3 coding sequence is TGTGCCAGCAGCCCTAATCATGGGAACACTGAAGCTTTCTTT.

This rearrangement joins TRBV30 to TRBJ1-1; no clear D. CDR3 length equals 13 residues. Trimming stripped 1 base from V and 1 base from J, with 7 bases between. Germline V gene lookup returns CDR1 GTSNPN and CDR2 SVGIG (reference sequence). The CDR3 sequence: CAWSANKNTEAFF. As DNA, the CDR3 is TGTGCCTGGAGTGCCAACAAGAACACTGAAGCTTTCTTT.

The gene calls are TRBV30 and TRBJ1-1; no definite D call. This CDR3 has 13 amino acids. V dropped 1 base and J dropped 1 base, with 7 bases sitting between them. Germline CDR1 and CDR2: GTSNPN and SVGIG (reference sequence). CDR3 DNA: TGTGCCTGGAGTGGGCACAGGAACACTGAAGCTTTCTTT. This encodes CAWSGHRNTEAFF.

CDR3 loop: CASSLTGPPDTQYF. The CDR3 DNA follows: TGTGCCAGCAGTTTGACAGGTCCCCCAGATACGCAGTATTTT. V is TRBV27 and J is TRBJ2-3, with a weak D call TRBD1 (6 bases). Germline V gene data show CDR1 as MNHEY and CDR2 as SMNVEV (reference sequence). The V gene lost 3 bases and the J gene lost 4 bases, with 11 bases spanning the gap. This CDR3 region has 14 residues.